These T cell receptor beta chains were read from a single sample in a study of blood T cell repertoires in COVID-19. The table came from immunoSEQ multiplex PCR; TCRdb's copy has only in-frame clones and leaves some out. The sample carries over 200,000 clones, over 75% recorded once. The material sequenced was peripheral blood. These receptors were taken from a human donor in a cohort sampled during active COVID-19. Each CDR3 is given with its conserved first and last residue. Each record gives: J gene, D gene, V gene, clone size, CDR3 protein, CDR3 DNA. The D gene is left open where the match is weak. The size entry is marked missing in some rows and otherwise reads once, few, many or a size class.

J gene: TRBJ2-7
D gene: TRBD1
V gene: TRBV29-1
clone size: NA
CDR3 protein: CSVEGQGNEQYF
CDR3 DNA: TGCAGCGTTGAGGGACAGGGCAACGAGCAGTACTTC

J gene: TRBJ2-7
D gene: TRBD2
V gene: TRBV9
clone size: NA
CDR3 protein: CASSVGGSPYEQYF
CDR3 DNA: TGTGCCAGCAGCGTAGGCGGGAGCCCCTACGAGCAGTACTTC

J gene: TRBJ2-7
D gene: NA
V gene: TRBV11-2
clone size: NA
CDR3 protein: CASSFGVLTPEQYF
CDR3 DNA: TGTGCCAGCAGCTTCGGGGTACTAACCCCTGAGCAGTACTTC

J gene: TRBJ2-7
D gene: TRBD1
V gene: TRBV10-2
clone size: NA
CDR3 protein: CASIGAGGSYEQYF
CDR3 DNA: TGCGCCAGCATTGGGGCAGGGGGCTCCTACGAGCAGTACTTC

J gene: TRBJ1-2
D gene: NA
V gene: TRBV7-9
clone size: NA
CDR3 protein: CASSLVGGYTF
CDR3 DNA: TGTGCCAGCAGCTTAGTCGGTGGCTACACCTTC

J gene: TRBJ1-1
D gene: NA
V gene: TRBV18
clone size: NA
CDR3 protein: CASSPSQSNTEAFF
CDR3 DNA: TGTGCCAGCTCACCATCTCAGTCGAACACTGAAGCTTTCTTT

J gene: TRBJ2-7
D gene: NA
V gene: TRBV6-5
clone size: NA
CDR3 protein: CASYENEQYF
CDR3 DNA: TGTGCCAGCTACGAGAACGAGCAGTACTTC

J gene: TRBJ2-1
D gene: NA
V gene: TRBV30
clone size: once
CDR3 protein: CAWSVLSPVDEQFF
CDR3 DNA: TGTGCCTGGAGTGTACTCTCCCCTGTCGATGAGCAGTTCTTC

J gene: TRBJ1-2
D gene: TRBD1
V gene: TRBV28
clone size: NA
CDR3 protein: CASSRPGQGKYGYTF
CDR3 DNA: TGTGCCAGCAGTAGACCGGGACAGGGGAAATATGGCTACACCTTC

J gene: TRBJ1-1
D gene: NA
V gene: TRBV7-8
clone size: NA
CDR3 protein: CASSASLGNTEAFF
CDR3 DNA: TGTGCCAGCAGCGCTAGCTTGGGGAACACTGAAGCTTTCTTT

J gene: TRBJ2-5
D gene: TRBD2
V gene: TRBV4-3
clone size: NA
CDR3 protein: CASSQGLAGWDGETQYF
CDR3 DNA: TGCGCCAGCAGCCAGGGGCTAGCGGGCTGGGATGGAGAGACCCAGTACTTC

J gene: TRBJ2-2
D gene: NA
V gene: TRBV28
clone size: NA
CDR3 protein: CASRWGGNTGELFF
CDR3 DNA: TGTGCCAGCAGATGGGGAGGGAACACCGGGGAGCTGTTTTTT

J gene: TRBJ2-7
D gene: NA
V gene: TRBV7-2
clone size: NA
CDR3 protein: CASSSGTYEQYF
CDR3 DNA: TGTGCCAGCAGCTCGGGAACCTACGAGCAGTACTTC

J gene: TRBJ2-7
D gene: TRBD2
V gene: TRBV24-1
clone size: NA
CDR3 protein: CATSDPSGRKDEQYF
CDR3 DNA: TGTGCCACCAGTGACCCTAGCGGGAGAAAGGACGAGCAGTACTTC

J gene: TRBJ2-1
D gene: TRBD2
V gene: TRBV7-2
clone size: NA
CDR3 protein: CASSPRPSGSGEQFF
CDR3 DNA: TGTGCCAGCAGTCCCCGCCCTAGCGGGAGCGGTGAGCAGTTCTTC

J gene: TRBJ1-1
D gene: NA
V gene: TRBV7-2
clone size: NA
CDR3 protein: CASSLKGMNTEAFF
CDR3 DNA: TGTGCCAGCAGCCTTAAGGGGATGAACACTGAAGCTTTCTTT

J gene: TRBJ1-1
D gene: TRBD1
V gene: TRBV3-1/TRBV3-2
clone size: few
CDR3 protein: CASLDRGAPEAFF
CDR3 DNA: TGTGCCAGCCTCGACAGGGGAGCCCCTGAAGCTTTCTTT

J gene: TRBJ1-3
D gene: TRBD1
V gene: TRBV18
clone size: NA
CDR3 protein: CASSRDRDGNTIYF
CDR3 DNA: TGTGCCAGCTCACGGGACAGGGACGGAAACACCATATATTTT

J gene: TRBJ2-7
D gene: TRBD1
V gene: TRBV28
clone size: NA
CDR3 protein: CASSLPGQGKYEQYF
CDR3 DNA: TGTGCCAGCAGTCTCCCGGGACAGGGGAAATACGAGCAGTACTTC

J gene: TRBJ2-1
D gene: NA
V gene: TRBV29-1
clone size: NA
CDR3 protein: CSVENLAGISNEQFF
CDR3 DNA: TGCAGCGTTGAAAATTTGGCGGGGATCAGCAATGAGCAGTTCTTC

J gene: TRBJ2-7
D gene: NA
V gene: TRBV6-5
clone size: NA
CDR3 protein: CASMDSSYEQYF
CDR3 DNA: TGTGCCAGCATGGACAGCTCCTACGAGCAGTACTTC

J gene: TRBJ2-7
D gene: NA
V gene: TRBV19
clone size: NA
CDR3 protein: CASSIGLGSLSYEQYF
CDR3 DNA: TGTGCCAGTAGTATTGGGCTGGGGAGCCTCTCCTACGAGCAGTACTTC

J gene: TRBJ2-5
D gene: NA
V gene: TRBV18
clone size: once
CDR3 protein: CASSPGGVETQYF
CDR3 DNA: TGTGCCAGCTCACCGGGGGGAGTGGAGACCCAGTACTTC

J gene: TRBJ1-5
D gene: TRBD1
V gene: TRBV10-3
clone size: NA
CDR3 protein: CAIRGTGQDQPQHF
CDR3 DNA: TGTGCCATCAGGGGGACAGGGCAGGATCAGCCCCAGCATTTT

J gene: TRBJ2-7
D gene: TRBD2
V gene: TRBV28
clone size: NA
CDR3 protein: CASRFAQGTSVYEQYF
CDR3 DNA: TGTGCCAGCAGGTTTGCTCAAGGGACTAGCGTGTACGAGCAGTACTTC